Listed below are T cell receptor beta chains from one sample, sequenced in a study of post-analysis software for immune sequencing data. TCRdb analysed the PCR reads with MiXCR anew, one entry per CDR3 protein. The sample yields about 540,000 distinct CDR3 sequences, 34% seen once. Input material: blood. The source of these receptors is a girl younger than 18 with multiple sclerosis. Each CDR3 is given with its conserved first and last residue.

TRBJ2-1	TRBV6-5	CASSYAYFSERDNEQFF
TRBJ1-5	TRBV20-1	CSASGGAVLSNQPQHF
TRBJ2-3	TRBV20-1	CSAQSGTSGSTDTQYF
TRBJ2-5	TRBV4-2	CASSQGAGIQETQYF
TRBJ2-7	TRBV2	CAGSIPGTEAYEQYF
TRBJ1-2	TRBV7-9	CASSLGTGQGADGYTF
TRBJ2-7	TRBV20-1	CSATGTKTYEQYF
TRBJ1-5	TRBV7-2	CASSLAWGKGQPQHF
TRBJ2-7	TRBV20-1	CSAPLAGSSYEQYF
TRBJ2-4	TRBV20-1	CSVNSPGTENSAKNIQYF
TRBJ2-4	TRBV7-9	CASGRSGVAKNIQYF
TRBJ2-5	TRBV9	CAGSTGTGPGETQYF
TRBJ2-4	TRBV27	CASSFLTGENIQYF
TRBJ1-1	TRBV10-3	CATLTGGSGGAFF
TRBJ2-1	TRBV7-3	CASSLKGNNEQFF
TRBJ2-1	TRBV6-1	CASSQLGWGAQYNEQFF
TRBJ2-5	TRBV5-6	CASSEEGTPTKPYQETQYF
TRBJ2-5	TRBV6-5	CASRKGGSWGETQYF
TRBJ2-5	TRBV5-1	CASSRGVQETQYF
TRBJ2-5	TRBV29-1	CSAMGAVLGTQYF
TRBJ2-5	TRBV4-2	CASSQMLAGRQETQYF
TRBJ2-3	TRBV2	CASTDRGDITDTQYF
TRBJ2-3	TRBV24-1	CATSTQGSDTQYF
TRBJ2-1	TRBV20-1	CSAVERGYNEQFF
TRBJ2-7	TRBV5-1	CASREGPSSYEQYF
TRBJ2-7	TRBV15	CATSRVDRGSRPGQYF
TRBJ2-3	TRBV15	CATLDAKGGNTQYF
TRBJ1-1	TRBV20-1	CSAPPRGVRGIRTEAFF
TRBJ2-1	TRBV29-1	CSARGTGAHEQFF
TRBJ1-1	TRBV4-2	CASSQVAHQRPTEAFF
TRBJ1-2	TRBV12-3/TRBV12-4	CASKRGPQGVYGYTF
TRBJ2-1	TRBV10-3	CAISARGLAGGSNNEQFF
TRBJ2-7	TRBV6-2/TRBV6-3	CASRRGDSSSYEQYF
TRBJ2-1	TRBV12-3/TRBV12-4	CASNPRQHNEQFF
TRBJ2-2	TRBV4-1	CASSRGQGTSTGELFF
NA	TRBV20-1	CSARDPTSVGTYEQYF
TRBJ2-7	TRBV4-1	CASSQGGVTEQYF
TRBJ2-1	TRBV29-1	CSAMSAHYNEQFF
TRBJ1-2	TRBV29-1	CSVEGQGTGYGYTF
TRBJ1-4	TRBV27	CASSWGGDEKLFF